This T cell receptor (beta chain) was recorded in a study of cytomegalovirus exposure and HLA in healthy donors. Researchers ran the PCR with 60 Vbeta and 13 Jbeta primers. TCRdb's table, derived via immunoSEQ multiplex PCR, lists solely in-frame clones and lacks some. The listing contains under 45,000 clones. V was trimmed by 3 bases and J by 1 base, leaving 10 bases between them. Germline CDR1 is SGHRS and CDR2 is YFSETQ. This CDR3 comprises 14 residues. The chain couples TRBV5-1 to TRBJ2-5; D perhaps matches TRBD2 (6 bases). The source is a male donor in good health and CMV-seronegative. Input material: PBMCs. CDR3 DNA: TGCGCCAGCAGCTATGGCGGGGTCCAAGAGACCCAGTACTTC. Translated: CASSYGGVQETQYF.